The rows below give T cell receptor beta chains drawn from one sample of a study of blood T cells in healthy people across ages. One entry per CDR3 protein, called by TCRdb with MiXCR from the 5' RACE reads. The data contain hundreds of thousands of distinct CDR3 sequences, around 21% of them singletons. The sequencing sample was made of blood. The receptors shown here come from a man between 65 and 85 years old in good health. Each CDR3 is given with its conserved first and last residue. The order of the fields is clone size, D gene, V gene, J gene, CDR3 DNA, CDR3 protein. A D gene is named only where the DNA matches it firmly. Clone size is stated in some rows and not others, as once, few, many or a class when expanded.

few,TRBD2,TRBV20-1,TRBJ2-7,TGCAGTGCTAGAGCAGGACTAGCGGGACACTACGAGCAGTACTTC,CSARAGLAGHYEQYF
few,.,TRBV7-9,TRBJ2-2,TGTGCCAGCAGCTCCCTCAGGGCGGTCCGCACCGGGGAGCTGTTTTTT,CASSSLRAVRTGELFF
.,.,TRBV5-6,TRBJ2-5,TGTGCCAGCAGCTTGGAGCAGTCGAAGACCCAGTACTTC,CASSLEQSKTQYF
.,TRBD2,TRBV10-1,TRBJ2-2,TGCGCCAGCAGCCAAGAATCAGGACTAGCGGGAGCCACCGGGGAGCTGTTTTTT,CASSQESGLAGATGELFF
few,.,TRBV7-2,TRBJ2-3,TGTGCCAGCAGCTCCAGGAAAGAGACAGATACGCAGTATTTT,CASSSRKETDTQYF
.,.,TRBV7-2,TRBJ2-7,TGTGCCAGCAGCCCAGGACAGGGCGGACTAGCCGATTACGAGCAGTACTTC,CASSPGQGGLADYEQYF
few,.,TRBV5-1,TRBJ2-6,TGCGCCAGCAGCTTGGTTGCAGGCTCTGGGGCCAACGTCCTGACTTTC,CASSLVAGSGANVLTF
few,.,TRBV29-1,TRBJ2-7,TGCAGCGTTGAAGATCGAGTTAAATCGACCTACGAGCAGTACTTC,CSVEDRVKSTYEQYF
.,TRBD2,TRBV5-1,TRBJ2-3,TGCGCCAGCAGCCGATGGTCGAGGGTAGCGGGGGAAACAGATACGCAGTATTTT,CASSRWSRVAGETDTQYF
few,.,TRBV29-1,TRBJ2-2,TGCAGCGTTGACCGGGAGAACACCGGGGAGCTGTTTTTT,CSVDRENTGELFF
.,TRBD2,TRBV3-1,TRBJ2-7,TGTGCCAGCAGCCCAGGACTAGCGGGGGGTTACGAGCAGTACTTC,CASSPGLAGGYEQYF
.,.,TRBV15,TRBJ1-2,TGTGCCACCAGCAGAGGTGGCAACAGGGACGCGGATGGCTACACCTTC,CATSRGGNRDADGYTF
.,.,TRBV5-1,TRBJ1-1,TGCGCCAGCAGCACCGGGGGGCCTATGAACACTGAAGCTTTCTTT,CASSTGGPMNTEAFF
.,TRBD2,TRBV3-1,TRBJ2-7,TGTGCCAGCAGTAAGGGACTAGCGGGAGGTTTCAACGAGCAGTACTTC,CASSKGLAGGFNEQYF
few,.,TRBV27,TRBJ2-7,TGTGCCAGCAGTTGGGGTAGGGACGGGTACGAGCAGTACTTC,CASSWGRDGYEQYF
.,.,TRBV6-4,TRBJ2-7,TGTGCCAGCAGGACAGCTTCAGTATTCCGCTCCTACGAGCAGTACTTC,CASRTASVFRSYEQYF
.,TRBD1,TRBV12-3/TRBV12-4,TRBJ2-7,TGTGCCAGCAGTTTCGACAGGGGTTTTCACGAGCAGTACTTC,CASSFDRGFHEQYF
few,.,TRBV5-1,TRBJ2-3,TGCGCCAGCAGCTTGGCCTTCGCGCAACCTGGGTTCGATACGCAGTATTTT,CASSLAFAQPGFDTQYF
.,.,TRBV6-5,TRBJ2-7,TGTGCCAGCAGTTACGGACACCGAGGGACGTACGAGCAGTACTTC,CASSYGHRGTYEQYF
few,.,TRBV7-9,TRBJ2-6,TGTGCCAGCAGCCCCTACACGAGCTCTGGGGCCAACGTCCTGACTTTC,CASSPYTSSGANVLTF
.,.,TRBV19,TRBJ1-3,TGTGCCAGTACCATTTCGGGGTCCTCTGGAAACACCATATATTTT,CASTISGSSGNTIYF
.,TRBD1,TRBV9,TRBJ2-7,TGTGCCAGCAGCCACCAGACAGGGGCCGAGCAGTACTTC,CASSHQTGAEQYF